The rows below give T cell receptor beta chains drawn from one sample of a study of blood T cell repertoires in COVID-19. Clones were read by immunoSEQ multiplex PCR, and TCRdb kept only the in-frame ones, dropping some. The table lists approximately 200,000 clones, 65% to 85% of them singletons. Material for sequencing was peripheral blood. Source of these receptors: a woman aged 80 or over with acute or convalescent COVID-19. Each CDR3 is given with its conserved first and last residue. D genes are given only for firm matches. Clone size is stated in some rows and not others, as once, few, many or a class when expanded.

v_gene	j_gene	abundance	d_gene	CDR3aa	CDR3nt
TRBV25-1	TRBJ2-7	NA	TRBD2	CATRASGNYEQYF	TGTGCCACCCGGGCTAGCGGGAACTACGAGCAGTACTTC
TRBV5-1	TRBJ2-2	NA	NA	CASSLGQENTGELFF	TGCGCCAGCAGCTTGGGACAGGAAAACACCGGGGAGCTGTTTTTT
TRBV3-1/TRBV3-2	TRBJ2-7	NA	TRBD2	CASSLSGRGPREQYF	TGTGCCAGCAGCCTTAGCGGGAGGGGTCCACGGGAGCAGTACTTC
TRBV28	TRBJ2-3	NA	TRBD2	CASSFFMGGPSADTQYF	TGTGCCAGCAGTTTCTTTATGGGAGGGCCCTCGGCAGATACGCAGTATTTT
TRBV5-6	TRBJ2-1	once	TRBD2	CASSFYSGGGNEQFF	TGTGCCAGCAGCTTTTACAGCGGGGGGGGCAATGAGCAGTTCTTC
TRBV25-1	TRBJ2-7	NA	NA	CASSDNRAKYF	TGTGCCAGCAGTGACAACAGGGCTAAGTACTTC
TRBV21-1	TRBJ1-2	NA	NA	CASSNGRAENYGYTF	TGTGCCAGCAGCAATGGCAGGGCCGAGAACTATGGCTACACCTTC
TRBV29-1	TRBJ2-7	NA	NA	CSVEVPNRGGPITYEQYF	TGCAGCGTTGAAGTACCTAACCGTGGAGGCCCCATAACCTACGAGCAGTACTTC
TRBV4-3	TRBJ1-5	NA	TRBD1	CASSQGTGNQPQHF	TGCGCCAGCAGCCAGGGGACAGGGAATCAGCCCCAGCATTTT
TRBV25-1	TRBJ2-6	NA	TRBD1	CASSGGQAESSGANVLTF	TGTGCCAGCAGTGGGGGACAGGCGGAGAGCTCTGGGGCCAACGTCCTGACTTTC
TRBV3-1/TRBV3-2	TRBJ2-3	once	NA	CASSLRPGDTQYF	TGTGCCAGCAGCCTACGCCCCGGGGATACGCAGTATTTT
TRBV11-3	TRBJ2-7	NA	TRBD2	CASSELAGGTYEQYF	TGTGCCAGCAGCGAACTAGCGGGGGGCACATACGAGCAGTACTTC
TRBV4-2	TRBJ2-7	NA	NA	CASSREGREVQYF	TGTGCCAGCAGCCGAGAGGGTCGGGAAGTGCAGTACTTC
TRBV7-9	TRBJ1-1	few	NA	CASSTTPQPYTEAFF	TGTGCCAGCAGCACTACCCCCCAGCCATACACTGAAGCTTTCTTT
TRBV9	TRBJ2-6	NA	NA	CASSVYSSGANVLTF	TGTGCCAGCAGCGTATATAGCTCTGGGGCCAACGTCCTGACTTTC
TRBV28	TRBJ2-1	NA	TRBD1	CASFLGGLGAGGPPGEQFF	TGTGCCAGCTTTTTAGGGGGCCTTGGGGCGGGTGGGCCCCCCGGTGAGCAGTTCTTC
TRBV6-5	TRBJ1-1	NA	NA	CASSYMESTEAFF	TGTGCCAGCAGTTACATGGAGTCCACTGAAGCTTTCTTT
TRBV5-6	TRBJ2-1	few	NA	CASSLTGAGEQFF	TGTGCCAGCAGCTTGACAGGAGCAGGTGAGCAGTTCTTC
TRBV10-3	TRBJ1-1	NA	NA	CAIRITQNTEAFF	TGTGCCATCAGAATCACACAGAACACTGAAGCTTTCTTT
TRBV7-3	TRBJ1-6	NA	NA	CASSLIFGVSPLHF	TGTGCCAGCAGCTTAATTTTCGGGGTTTCACCCCTCCACTTT
TRBV30	TRBJ1-1	few	TRBD1	CAWSSTGGGTEAFF	TGTGCCTGGAGTTCGACAGGGGGAGGTACTGAAGCTTTCTTT
TRBV14	TRBJ2-1	NA	TRBD2	CASSLSGALGRGPSNEQFF	TGTGCCAGCAGCCTTAGCGGGGCCCTGGGGCGGGGGCCATCCAATGAGCAGTTCTTC
TRBV2	TRBJ1-2	many	TRBD1	CASNTYGTGGNYGYTF	TGTGCCAGCAACACATATGGGACAGGGGGTAACTATGGCTACACCTTC
TRBV5-1	TRBJ2-1	NA	TRBD1	CASSSQGGSYNEQFF	TGCGCCAGCAGCTCACAGGGGGGCTCCTACAATGAGCAGTTCTTC
TRBV7-3	TRBJ2-3	NA	NA	CASSVGASTDTQYF	TGTGCCAGCAGTGTGGGGGCTAGCACAGATACGCAGTATTTT
TRBV20-1	TRBJ1-3	NA	NA	CSASLQGFGDSGNTIYF	TGCAGTGCTAGTCTCCAGGGGTTCGGGGACTCTGGAAACACCATATATTTT
TRBV7-2	TRBJ2-5	few	TRBD2	CASSLVGLAGGRETQYF	TGTGCCAGCAGCTTAGTAGGGCTAGCGGGAGGACGAGAGACCCAGTACTTC
TRBV3-1/TRBV3-2	TRBJ2-7	NA	TRBD2	CASSQGGTSGSYEQYF	TGTGCCAGCAGCCAAGGCGGGACTAGCGGCTCCTACGAGCAGTACTTC
TRBV7-6	TRBJ1-3	once	NA	CASSPGGGLSGNTIYF	TGTGCCAGCAGCCCTGGGGGAGGGCTCTCTGGAAACACCATATATTTT
TRBV20-1	TRBJ1-1	NA	NA	CSARSRGAFF	TGCAGTGCTAGGAGCAGGGGAGCTTTCTTT
TRBV10-3	TRBJ2-3	NA	NA	CAISGSSTTDTQYF	TGTGCCATCAGTGGTAGCAGTACCACAGATACGCAGTATTTT
TRBV5-5	TRBJ1-4	NA	NA	CASSLDRRGKLFF	TGTGCCAGCAGCTTGGATCGAAGGGGGAAACTGTTTTTT
TRBV11-3	TRBJ2-5	NA	NA	CASSLGGPGFQETQYF	TGTGCCAGCAGCTTAGGGGGCCCCGGCTTTCAAGAGACCCAGTACTTC
TRBV13	TRBJ1-4	NA	NA	CASSFAGRPGEKLFF	TGTGCCAGCAGCTTCGCCGGACGGCCGGGGGAAAAACTGTTTTTT
TRBV19	TRBJ2-5	NA	NA	CASSTSQGRRETQYF	TGTGCCAGTAGTACGTCACAGGGTAGAAGAGAGACCCAGTACTTC
TRBV27	TRBJ2-7	few	NA	CASSFSPGPYEQYF	TGTGCCAGCAGTTTCTCGCCGGGTCCCTACGAGCAGTACTTC
TRBV7-9	TRBJ2-1	once	NA	CASSLGTVAGEQFF	TGTGCCAGCAGCCTAGGGACGGTTGCGGGTGAGCAGTTCTTC